One sample yielded the 4 T cell receptor beta chains listed below, sequenced in a study of shared clonotypes between healthy human individuals. Using immunoSEQ multiplex PCR, the repertoire was profiled, and TCRdb retains in-frame clones only, with some absent. The table lists 640,000 or so clones, about two thirds of them singletons, with 1.8% in the top ten. Sequencing input: memory CD4+ T cells sorted from blood. Subset in this sample: CD45RA-negative fraction. The receptors were sampled from a woman under 40 in good health.

The J gene is TRBJ1-2, the V gene TRBV28; D remains unclear. This CDR3 is 12 amino acids long. Trimming pared 10 bases from V and 5 bases from J, leaving 14 bases between. CDR1 and CDR2 (germline): MDHEN, SYDVKM. In nucleotides, the CDR3 is TGTGCCACCGGCGGGGAGCAATATGGCTACACCTTC. Translation: CATGGEQYGYTF.

This chain connects TRBV19 to TRBJ1-5; 9 bases line up with TRBD1. This CDR3 is 16 amino acids long. Germline CDR1 and CDR2: LNHDA and SQIVND (reference sequence). J gave up 7 bases and V 3 bases, and 10 bases lay outside the gene matches. CDR3 loop: CASSMLETGGIQPQHF. The DNA of the CDR3 is TGTGCCAGTAGTATGTTGGAGACAGGGGGTATACAGCCCCAGCATTTT.

The rearrangement links TRBV19 to TRBJ2-2; 16 positions agree with TRBD2. With 4 bases clipped from V and 4 bases from J, the junction kept 6 bases outside the gene matches. Germline CDR1 reads LNHDA; CDR2 reads SQIVND (reference sequence). The CDR3 is 18 residues long. The CDR3 loop reads CASSRGLAGGRGTGELFF. For the CDR3, the DNA is TGTGCCAGTAGTAGGGGACTAGCGGGAGGGCGAGGCACCGGGGAGCTGTTTTTT.

The chain has TRBV11-3 and TRBJ1-1, with a weak D call TRBD1 (5 bases). Per germline, CDR1 SGHNT and CDR2 YENEEA. V lost 8 bases, J lost 0 bases, and 7 bases lay in between. The CDR3 extends over 12 amino acids. CDR3 region: CASQGMNTEAFF. The CDR3 region has the DNA TGTGCCAGCCAGGGAATGAACACTGAAGCTTTCTTT. The complete variable domain, with remaining parts taken from reference TRBV11-3 and TRBJ1-1, reads EAGVVQSPRYKIIEKKQPVAFWCNPISGHNTLYWYLQNLGQGPELLIRYENEEAVDDSQLPKDRFSAERLKGVDSTLKIQPAELGDSAVYLCASQGMNTEAFFGQGTRLTVV.